Listed below are T cell receptor beta chains from one sample, sequenced in a study of T cell responses to AZD1222 COVID-19 vaccine. Clones were read by immunoSEQ multiplex PCR, and TCRdb kept only the in-frame ones, dropping some. This table holds 150,000 to 200,000 clones, under 95% found once. The sample was peripheral blood, taken 28 days after the second AZD1222 dose. These receptors came from an adult who received the AZD1222 COVID-19 vaccine. CDR3s include the opening cysteine and the closing phenylalanine or tryptophan. D genes are given only for firm matches.

v_call d_call cdr3_aa
TRBV5-8 . CASRAYRANTGELFF
TRBV30 TRBD1 CAWSVVASGQGVSSPLHF
TRBV15 TRBD2 CATKGTSGFNTQYF
TRBV5-1 . CASSAGMGNEKLFF
TRBV6-5 . CASRPRQNTEAFF
TRBV18 . CASSKDRTYGYTF
TRBV15 . CATSRVRQDEQFF
TRBV9 . CASSTRDSQDGELFF
TRBV9 . CASSALRSPHGYTF
TRBV6-1 . CASSDRGGNQPQHF
TRBV19 TRBD1 CASSIGQGRRYEQYF
TRBV4-1 . CASSLPGTKAEAFF
TRBV2 TRBD1 CASSEGTGLPRGNTIYF
TRBV9 TRBD1 CASSVAMTGHKNTIYF
TRBV2 TRBD2 CASSDLASGIGNEQFF
TRBV11-3 . CASSHRDGTWGTEAFF
TRBV30 . CACKGTGVSTATISNEQFF
TRBV28 . CASSTVGSLHEQYF
TRBV23-1 . CASSQEHLLANNEQFF
TRBV28 . CASTGGQPQHF
TRBV3-1/TRBV3-2 TRBD2 CASSLGLNYEQYF
TRBV19 . CASSPGNTEAFF
TRBV25-1 TRBD2 CASSPRRTSENNEQFF
TRBV5-4 TRBD1 CASRPEEGAGGYTF
TRBV6-5 . CASSYRTLQFF
TRBV5-5 TRBD2 CASSLLAGGAYNEQFF
TRBV9 . CASSVAGGTASSGNTIYF